Listed below are T cell receptor beta chains from one sample, sequenced in a study of cytomegalovirus exposure and HLA in healthy donors. Method: immunoSEQ multiplex PCR; TCRdb's copy keeps in-frame clones and lacks some. The sample carries more than 150,000 clones, roughly 75% recorded once. Sample: PBMCs. These receptors all stem from a young woman in good health and CMV-seronegative. CDR3s include the opening cysteine and the closing phenylalanine or tryptophan. Fields, in order: clone size, D gene, J gene, V gene, CDR3 DNA, CDR3 protein. The D gene is left open where the match is weak. Where a row states a size, it is once, few, many or the class of an expanded clone; other rows omit it.

NA,TRBD1,TRBJ1-1,TRBV7-9,TGTGCCAGCAGCTACCGGGACAGGGAGACTGAAGCTTTCTTT,CASSYRDRETEAFF
few,NA,TRBJ2-2,TRBV11-2,TGTGCCAGCAGCCGAGAGACAGCGTGGTTGACCGGGGAGCTGTTTTTT,CASSRETAWLTGELFF
NA,NA,TRBJ1-5,TRBV7-2,TGTGCCAGCAGCTTGGTCGACAGTTATCAGCCCCAGCATTTT,CASSLVDSYQPQHF
NA,TRBD1,TRBJ2-3,TRBV2,TGTGCCAGCAGTGAAGAGTCAGGGGGCACGCAGTATTTT,CASSEESGGTQYF
NA,TRBD1,TRBJ2-2,TRBV9,TGTGCCAGCAGCTCCCGGGTGGGGACAGGGGTTCACACCGGGGAGCTGTTTTTT,CASSSRVGTGVHTGELFF
few,NA,TRBJ1-6,TRBV2,TGTGCCAGCAGTGAACGGGCAGGGACTACGCCTTCACCCCTCCACTTT,CASSERAGTTPSPLHF
NA,NA,TRBJ2-5,TRBV7-6,TGTGCCAGCAGCTCTATTCAAGAGACCCAGTACTTC,CASSSIQETQYF
NA,TRBD1,TRBJ1-1,TRBV14,TGTGCCAGCAGCCTACAGACAGGGGGCACTGAAGCTTTCTTT,CASSLQTGGTEAFF
NA,TRBD1,TRBJ1-1,TRBV7-3,TGTGCCAGCAGGCCCAGGGGGCTCGACACTGAAGCTTTCTTT,CASRPRGLDTEAFF
NA,TRBD1,TRBJ1-5,TRBV5-1,TGCGCCAGCAGCTGGTCGGGACAGTCCAATCAGCCCCAGCATTTT,CASSWSGQSNQPQHF
NA,NA,TRBJ1-6,TRBV9,TGTGCCAGCAGCGAGGTGTCAGGTTCACCCCTCCACTTT,CASSEVSGSPLHF
NA,TRBD1,TRBJ1-5,TRBV6-6,TGTGCCAGCAGTATTGGGACAGGGGTTAGCAATCAGCCCCAGCATTTT,CASSIGTGVSNQPQHF
NA,TRBD1,TRBJ1-5,TRBV6-5,TGTGCCAGCAGTCACAGGGGATCGGGCAATCAGCCCCAGCATTTT,CASSHRGSGNQPQHF
NA,TRBD1,TRBJ2-5,TRBV12-5,TGTGCTAGTGGTTCGGGACAGGGACAAGAGACCCAGTACTTC,CASGSGQGQETQYF
NA,TRBD2,TRBJ2-7,TRBV6-5,TGTGCCAGCAGTGGGACTAGCGGGGGGTACGAGCAGTACTTC,CASSGTSGGYEQYF
NA,NA,TRBJ1-2,TRBV4-3,TGCGCCAGCAGCCAGGGGAGGACTGTCTATGGCTACACCTTC,CASSQGRTVYGYTF
NA,NA,TRBJ1-2,TRBV5-1,TGCGCCAGCAGCCCCCTGCGACAGGCCAACTATGGCTACACCTTC,CASSPLRQANYGYTF
NA,NA,TRBJ1-5,TRBV15,TGTGCCACCAGCGTTGGACAGTTGAGGGCCAATCAGCCCCAGCATTTT,CATSVGQLRANQPQHF
few,TRBD2,TRBJ2-1,TRBV5-1,TGCGCCAGAGAAGTACGGGGGGGCCCGTGGTACAATGAGCAGTTCTTC,CAREVRGGPWYNEQFF
NA,NA,TRBJ2-3,TRBV5-4,TGTGCCAGCAGCTTGGCCGAGGGCGGGGCTGGGGCTTTCGCGCAGTATTTT,CASSLAEGGAGAFAQYF
NA,TRBD1,TRBJ1-6,TRBV10-3,TGTGCCATCAGTGAGGGAGGGGGCTATAGGTCACCCCTCCACTTT,CAISEGGGYRSPLHF
few,TRBD1,TRBJ1-1,TRBV5-1,TGCGCCAGCAGATTCACAGGGGGTGAAGCTTTCTTT,CASRFTGGEAFF
once,TRBD1,TRBJ1-5,TRBV5-1,TGCGCCAGCAGCTTGGTAGGGGGCGACAATCAGCCCCAGCATTTT,CASSLVGGDNQPQHF
few,TRBD1,TRBJ1-1,TRBV7-9,TGTGCCAGCAGCGCGGACAGGGGGAACACTGAAGCTTTCTTT,CASSADRGNTEAFF
NA,NA,TRBJ2-7,TRBV21-1,TGTGCCAGCAGCAAAGTGGGAGACAGGGAATACGAGCAGTACTTC,CASSKVGDREYEQYF
NA,NA,TRBJ1-2,TRBV5-1,TGCGCCAGCAGCTTACAGGGCTATGGCTACACCTTC,CASSLQGYGYTF
NA,TRBD2,TRBJ2-2,TRBV6-1,TGTGCCAGCAGTGAAGCGTTGGGACTAGCGGGGGAGGACGGGGAGCTGTTTTTT,CASSEALGLAGEDGELFF
NA,NA,TRBJ2-1,TRBV2,TGTGCCAGCAGGCGCGACATCACGAGCGGCGATGAGCAGTTCTTC,CASRRDITSGDEQFF
NA,NA,TRBJ1-2,TRBV7-3,TGTGCCAGCAGCTTAGCCCCAGGGGACTATGGCTACACCTTC,CASSLAPGDYGYTF
NA,NA,TRBJ2-3,TRBV6-1,TGTGCCAGCCAAATAGCTTTAGGCACAGATACGCAGTATTTT,CASQIALGTDTQYF
NA,TRBD1,TRBJ2-7,TRBV5-1,TGCGCCAGCAGCTTGGACGGACAGGGAGACGAGCAGTACTTC,CASSLDGQGDEQYF
NA,NA,TRBJ2-7,TRBV5-1,TGCGCCAGCAGCTTTGGCTTTTCCTACGAGCAGTACTTC,CASSFGFSYEQYF
NA,TRBD2,TRBJ2-5,TRBV5-4,TGTGCCAGCAGCCCGGGGGGGGGTCAAGAGACCCAGTACTTC,CASSPGGGQETQYF
NA,NA,TRBJ1-4,TRBV19,TGTGCCAGTCATATAAGGGGAGGGGATGAAAAACTGTTTTTT,CASHIRGGDEKLFF
NA,TRBD1,TRBJ1-2,TRBV5-4,TGTGCCAGCAGCTTGGCAGGGGGCTGGGCTGGAGGCTACACCTTC,CASSLAGGWAGGYTF
NA,TRBD1,TRBJ2-4,TRBV4-1,TGCGCCAGCAGCCAACCGGGACAGGGGGCAAACATTCAGTACTTC,CASSQPGQGANIQYF
few,NA,TRBJ2-7,TRBV15,TGTGCCACCAGCAGAGATACGATCTGGCTCGAGCAGTACTTC,CATSRDTIWLEQYF
once,TRBD1,TRBJ1-1,TRBV19,TGTGCCAGTAGTAGCCTGGGACAGGGGTTCAGGGCTGAAGCTTTCTTT,CASSSLGQGFRAEAFF
NA,TRBD1,TRBJ1-1,TRBV6-6,TGTGCCAGCAGTTACCCTGGACAGGGTGGCACTGAAGCTTTCTTT,CASSYPGQGGTEAFF
few,NA,TRBJ1-1,TRBV6-1,TGTGCCAGCAGTGAATGGCCCACTGAAGCTTTCTTT,CASSEWPTEAFF
NA,NA,TRBJ1-1,TRBV6-5,TGTGCCAGCAGTTACTCGGCGGGAGGGCACACTGAAGCTTTCTTT,CASSYSAGGHTEAFF
NA,TRBD2,TRBJ2-3,TRBV5-1,TGCGCCAGCAGCCAAGGGCCCCTAGCGGGGGGGAGCACAGATACGCAGTATTTT,CASSQGPLAGGSTDTQYF
few,NA,TRBJ2-7,TRBV5-6,TGTGCCAGCAGCTTTGTTGGTCGGGCTAGCGACGAGCAGTACTTC,CASSFVGRASDEQYF
NA,TRBD1,TRBJ2-1,TRBV29-1,TGCAGCGGCCGTGTGCAGGGGGTGTACAATGAGCAGTTCTTC,CSGRVQGVYNEQFF
few,NA,TRBJ1-3,TRBV10-2,TGCGCCACCCAACTACAGGGCAACTCTGGAAACACCATATATTTT,CATQLQGNSGNTIYF
NA,NA,TRBJ2-5,TRBV19,TGTGCCAGTAGTATCCGGGGGAGCGGGGAGACCCAGTACTTC,CASSIRGSGETQYF
NA,TRBD1,TRBJ1-3,TRBV7-2,TGTGCCAGCAGCTCGACAGGGAACACCATATATTTT,CASSSTGNTIYF
NA,NA,TRBJ2-7,TRBV5-6,TGTGCCAGCAGCTTGGGAGGCGGCCTTAGCTACGAGCAGTACTTC,CASSLGGGLSYEQYF
NA,TRBD2,TRBJ2-3,TRBV25-1,TGTGCCAGCCGCACTAGCGGGAGCACAGATACGCAGTATTTT,CASRTSGSTDTQYF
NA,NA,TRBJ1-1,TRBV5-1,TGCGCCAGCAGCTTGGATAGGGGTGACACTGAAGCTTTCTTT,CASSLDRGDTEAFF
NA,NA,TRBJ1-1,TRBV6-1,TGTGCCAGCAGTGAAAGGGGGGGTCTGAACACTGAAGCTTTCTTT,CASSERGGLNTEAFF
NA,NA,TRBJ1-5,TRBV5-6,TGTGCCAGCAGCTTGGCGGGAGGGGAGCAGCCCCAGCATTTT,CASSLAGGEQPQHF
NA,NA,TRBJ1-6,TRBV27,TGTGCCAGCAGTTTGGCCCCATATAATTCACCCCTCCACTTT,CASSLAPYNSPLHF
NA,TRBD1,TRBJ2-2,TRBV5-1,TGCGCCATCCAGGACAGGACGAACGGGGCCGGGGAGCTGTTTTTT,CAIQDRTNGAGELFF